This TCR beta chain was retrieved from a study of cytomegalovirus exposure and HLA in healthy donors. Study outcomes and limitations: Most TCR sequences were rare, but some public TCRs occurred in many donors.

Some clones are missing from TCRdb's copy, which holds only in-frame ones; the method was immunoSEQ multiplex PCR. The sample carries over 150,000 clones, about 88% recorded once. The 120-subject validation cohort, separate from the approximately 670-subject first cohort, included the donors. Notes on this clone: Antigen specificity is unknown.

Germline V gene data show CDR1 as MDHEN and CDR2 as SYDVKM. Trimming shortened V by 5 bases and J by 2 bases, and 19 bases separated the two germline ends. The CDR3 is made up of 17 amino acids. Specimen: PBMCs. The sequence was collected from a man younger than 30 in good health and CMV-seropositive. The rearrangement joins TRBV28 to TRBJ1-5; D may be TRBD1 (5 bases). The CDR3 region has the DNA TGTGCCAGCAGTCCTGCTCCCAGGGCCATGGGCAATCAGCCCCAGCATTTT. Translated, it gives CASSPAPRAMGNQPQHF.